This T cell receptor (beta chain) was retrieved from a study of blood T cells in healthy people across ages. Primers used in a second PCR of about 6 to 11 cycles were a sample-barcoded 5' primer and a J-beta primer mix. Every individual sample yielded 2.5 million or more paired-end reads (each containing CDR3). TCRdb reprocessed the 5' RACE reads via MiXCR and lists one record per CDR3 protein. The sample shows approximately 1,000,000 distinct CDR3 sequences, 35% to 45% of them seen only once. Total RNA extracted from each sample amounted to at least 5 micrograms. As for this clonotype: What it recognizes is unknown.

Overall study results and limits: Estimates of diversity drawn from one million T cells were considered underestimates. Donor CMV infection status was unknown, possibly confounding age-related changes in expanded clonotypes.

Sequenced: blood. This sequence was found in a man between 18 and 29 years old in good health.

The CDR3 coding sequence is TGTGCCAGCAGTGGGGGTGGGCTCTACTATGGCTACACCTTC. It codes for CASSGGGLYYGYTF. J is TRBJ1-2 and V is TRBV28; maybe TRBD1 (5 bases). Trimming removed 5 bases from V and 3 bases from J, with 13 bases in between. The CDR3 spans 14 residues. Germline loops: CDR1 MDHEN, CDR2 SYDVKM.